Following are 8 T cell receptor beta chains from one sample sequenced in a study of cytomegalovirus exposure and HLA in healthy donors. 13 Jbeta primers and 60 Vbeta primers were used for the PCR. TCRdb keeps only in-frame clones here, not all; method: immunoSEQ multiplex PCR. The table lists 75,000 or so clones, approximately 74% of them singletons. What was sequenced was PBMCs. The receptors shown here come from a woman aged 25 to 39 in good health and CMV-seropositive.

This clone was recorded a few times. V and J are TRBV5-1 and TRBJ2-3; 10 positions agree with TRBD2. The CDR3 is made up of 15 amino acids. The junction had 6 bases not matched to a gene; V was cut back by 2 bases and J by 6 bases. Germline loops: CDR1 SGHRS, CDR2 YFSETQ. The CDR3 DNA sequence: TGCGCCAGCAGCTTTCTAGCGGGAGCTTCGGATACGCAGTATTTT. Its translation: CASSFLAGASDTQYF.

This chain uses TRBV9 with TRBJ1-1; no reliable D call. CDR3 size: 13 residues. Germline CDR1 is SGDLS and CDR2 is YYNGEE. The germline V and J ends were trimmed by 0 bases and 9 bases, with 12 bases remaining between them. The CDR3 here is CASSVASGGQAFF. For the CDR3, the DNA is TGTGCCAGCAGCGTAGCCAGTGGCGGCCAAGCTTTCTTT.

The V gene is TRBV7-9, the J gene TRBJ1-4; D is perhaps TRBD1 (6 bases). From germline, CDR1 is SEHNR and CDR2 FQNEAQ (reference sequence). This CDR3 region has 14 residues. The V end was cut by 2 bases, the J end by 7 bases, with 11 bases between. The CDR3 DNA reads as TGTGCCAGCAGCTTACAGGGGTTAGGTGAAAAACTGTTTTTT. As protein: CASSLQGLGEKLFF. Full variable domain (missing parts from reference TRBV7-9 and TRBJ1-4): DTGVSQNPRHKITKRGQNVTFRCDPISEHNRLYWYRQTLGQGPEFLTYFQNEAQLEKSRLLSDRFSAERPKGSFSTLEIQRTEQGDSAMYLCASSLQGLGEKLFFGSGTQLSVL.

This clone showed up just once. The chain is built from TRBV5-4 and TRBJ1-1, with D hard to call. The length of the CDR3 is 13 residues. Germline V gene data show CDR1 as SGHNT and CDR2 as YYREEE (reference sequence). The germline V and J ends were trimmed by 4 bases and 2 bases, with 9 bases remaining between them. For the CDR3, the DNA is TGTGCCAGCAGCCCGAGGGCTAACACTGAAGCTTTCTTT. Translated: CASSPRANTEAFF. The full variable domain, completed using reference TRBV5-4 and TRBJ1-1, is ETGVTQSPTHLIKTRGQQVTLRCSSQSGHNTVSWYQQALGQGPQFIFQYYREEENGRGNFPPRFSGLQFPNYSSELNVNALELDDSALYLCASSPRANTEAFFGQGTRLTVV.

This clone showed up just a few times. The chain has TRBV28 and TRBJ2-7, with TRBD2 as a possible D gene (6 bases). Trimming took 3 bases from V and 6 from J, leaving 15 bases between them. Germline CDR1 reads MDHEN; CDR2 reads SYDVKM. The CDR3 runs to 14 residues. CDR3 sequence: CASSFDGRRGEQYF. CDR3 in DNA: TGTGCCAGCAGTTTTGATGGCAGGCGGGGCGAGCAGTACTTC.

The V call is TRBV30, the J call TRBJ1-4, with D perhaps TRBD1 (5 bases). Germline-derived CDR1 and CDR2 are GTSNPN and SVGIG (reference sequence). The length of the CDR3 is 14 residues. The V end lost 0 bases, the J end lost 10 bases, and 15 bases lay between the germline ends. CDR3 protein: CAWSVPGVSGKLFF. Here the CDR3 DNA reads TGTGCCTGGAGTGTACCGGGGGTTAGTGGAAAACTGTTTTTT.

This clone has just a few counts. The chain is built from TRBV28 and TRBJ2-7; 9 bases fit TRBD2. Germline CDR1 and CDR2: MDHEN and SYDVKM. V dropped 2 bases and J dropped 2; count of bases not matched to a gene: 4. The CDR3 contains 15 residues. Here the CDR3 reads CASSLGASGAYEQYF. In DNA, the CDR3 is TGTGCCAGCAGTTTAGGGGCTAGCGGGGCCTACGAGCAGTACTTC.

This clone came up many times. The J gene is TRBJ1-3, the V gene TRBV6-1; D might be TRBD1 (6 bases). This CDR3 spans 14 amino acids. Germline V lookup: CDR1 MNHNS, CDR2 SASEGT. V gave up 4 bases and J gave up 0 bases, with 7 bases separating them. The CDR3 region has the DNA TGTGCCAGCAGTGTGACAGGCTCTGGAAACACCATATATTTT. It is translated as CASSVTGSGNTIYF.